This passage covers 27 T cell receptor beta chains from one sample sequenced in a study of cytomegalovirus exposure and HLA in healthy donors. With 60 Vbeta and 13 Jbeta primers, the PCR was carried out. Using immunoSEQ multiplex PCR, the repertoire was profiled, and TCRdb retains in-frame clones only, with some absent. This sample has approximately 170,000 clones, with roughly 79% found just once. Sequencing input: PBMCs. The receptor source for this set is a woman aged 40 to 50 in good health and CMV-seronegative.

This chain uses TRBV7-8 with TRBJ2-2, with 12 bases matching TRBD1. In germline, CDR1 is SGHVS, CDR2 FQNEAQ. Trimming took 0 bases from V and 3 from J; bases not matched to a gene: 8. The CDR3 contains 19 residues. In DNA form, the CDR3 reads TGTGCCAGCAGCTTAGCGGGGACAGGGGGCGGAGAACACACCGGGGAGCTGTTTTTT. As protein: CASSLAGTGGGEHTGELFF.

The chain carries TRBV7-9 and TRBJ2-3; D is undetermined. Germline CDR1 reads SEHNR; CDR2 reads FQNEAQ (reference sequence). The CDR3 has 15 residues. Trimming shortened V by 0 bases and J by 8 bases, and 15 bases separated the two germline ends. The CDR3 protein is CASSLASVSSVTQYF. The CDR3 nucleotides read TGTGCCAGCAGCTTAGCGAGCGTCTCTTCGGTTACGCAGTATTTT.

Written as DNA, the CDR3 is TGTGCCAGCAGTGGGACAGTGAACACTGAAGCTTTCTTT. This encodes CASSGTVNTEAFF. The chain carries TRBV25-1 and TRBJ1-1; D is perhaps TRBD1 (6 bases). Germline CDR1 MGHDK, CDR2 SYGVNS. V was cut by 4 bases and J by 0 bases, with 6 bases left in between. The CDR3 spans 13 residues.

V usage is TRBV2 and J usage is TRBJ2-7, with a possible D match to TRBD2 (6 bases). This CDR3 spans 15 amino acids. V was shortened by 3 bases and J by 1 base, with 13 bases between the two germline ends. Germline V lookup: CDR1 SNHLY, CDR2 FYNNEI. Written as DNA, the CDR3 is TGTGCCAGCAGTGAGGCCGGGAGAGGGTCCTACGAGCAGTACTTC. The encoded protein is CASSEAGRGSYEQYF.

The J gene is TRBJ1-2, the V gene TRBV9; TRBD1 aligns across 8 bases. V dropped 6 bases and J dropped 4; count of bases not matched to a gene: 5. Germline V gives CDR1 SGDLS, CDR2 YYNGEE. The CDR3 totals 13 residues. CDR3: CASTGQGAYGYTF. In nucleotides, the CDR3 is TGTGCCAGCACTGGACAGGGTGCCTATGGCTACACCTTC.

This rearrangement joins TRBV29-1 to TRBJ1-1; perhaps TRBD1 as D (5 bases). Germline lookup yields CDR1 SQVTM and CDR2 ANQGSEA. V dropped 4 bases and J dropped 4 bases, with 10 bases sitting between them. This CDR3 is 12 amino acids long. CDR3 in amino acids: CSVGQTLTEAFF. The DNA of the CDR3 is TGCAGCGTTGGACAGACCCTCACTGAAGCTTTCTTT. The variable domain in full, completed from reference TRBV29-1 and TRBJ1-1, reads SAVISQKPSRDICQRGTSLTIQCQVDSQVTMMFWYRQQPGQSLTLIATANQGSEATYESGFVIDKFPISRPNLTFSTLTVSNMSPEDSSIYLCSVGQTLTEAFFGQGTRLTVV.

V gene TRBV19 combines with J gene TRBJ1-1; D not resolved. Trimming pared 3 bases from V and 1 base from J, leaving 6 bases between. This CDR3 region has 13 residues. CDR1 is LNHDA, CDR2 SQIVND, per germline (reference sequence). CDR3 residues: CASSIPGNTEAFF. The CDR3 DNA reads as TGTGCCAGTAGTATTCCGGGGAACACTGAAGCTTTCTTT.

As concerns this clone: Different DNA sequences within this sample yield the same CDR3. The chain couples TRBV29-1 to TRBJ2-5; the match to TRBD2 covers 7 bases. Trimming took 6 bases from V and 5 from J; bases not matched to a gene: 6. The germline V gene has CDR1 SQVTM and CDR2 ANQGSEA. The CDR3 consists of 12 residues. CDR3 DNA sequence: TGCAGCGTGGGGAGGGGTGGCGAGACCCAGTACTTC. Encoded protein: CSVGRGGETQYF.

Notes on this clone: An end of the junction differs from the germline gene, which may be a read error. The chain has TRBV18 and TRBJ2-2; TRBD2 matches at 7 bases. This CDR3 comprises 15 residues. The germline gives CDR1 KGHSH, CDR2 LQKENI. CDR3 sequence (DNA): TGTGCCAGCTCCCCACCAAACGGGGGAGGGGAGGAGCTGTTTTTT. Encoded protein: CASSPPNGGGEELFF. Full variable domain (missing parts from reference TRBV18 and TRBJ2-2): NAGVMQNPRHLVRRRGQEARLRCSPMKGHSHVYWYRQLPEEGLKFMVYLQKENIIDESGMPKERFSAEFPKEGPSILRIQQVVRGDSAAYFCASSPPNGGGEELFFGEGSRLTVL.

This clone was counted a few times. CDR3 in DNA: TGTGCCACCAATCAGGGGTCTATGAACACTGAAGCTTTCTTT. Its protein is CATNQGSMNTEAFF. The chain couples TRBV19 to TRBJ1-1; D possibly corresponds to TRBD1 (6 bases). Trimming took 10 bases from V and 0 from J, leaving 15 bases between them. CDR1 is LNHDA, CDR2 SQIVND, per germline (reference sequence). This CDR3 contains 14 residues.

This clone was observed once. The V call is TRBV28, the J call TRBJ1-2; 10 bases align to TRBD1. Germline V gene sequence: CDR1 MDHEN, CDR2 SYDVKM. The junction had 8 bases not matched to a gene; V was cut back by 6 bases and J by 1 base. The CDR3 loop spans 16 amino acids. CDR3 DNA: TGTGCCAGCAGCTCCGGGACAGGGGCTTTTAACTATGGCTACACCTTC. Residues: CASSSGTGAFNYGYTF.

The V gene is TRBV19, the J gene TRBJ2-2; D not resolved. Germline CDR1 reads LNHDA; CDR2 reads SQIVND (reference sequence). There are 14 residues in the CDR3. Deletions cut 6 bases from V and 2 bases from J, with 10 bases between. Written as DNA, the CDR3 is TGTGCCAGTAGCCCCGCGGTCAACACCGGGGAGCTGTTTTTT. It codes for CASSPAVNTGELFF.

The gene calls are TRBV11-3 and TRBJ2-6; weak D call: TRBD1 (7 bases). Germline CDR1 is SGHNT and CDR2 is YENEEA. CDR3 length: 16 amino acids. The ends were cut back, 4 bases at V and 4 bases at J, with 14 bases in the middle. The CDR3 reads CASSSGGGSGANVLTF. CDR3 DNA: TGTGCCAGCAGCTCCGGAGGGGGCTCGGGGGCCAACGTCCTGACTTTC.

The CDR3 protein is CAISGNSYEQYF. The CDR3 nucleotides read TGTGCCATTAGCGGAAACTCCTACGAGCAGTACTTC. The J gene is TRBJ2-7, the V gene TRBV28, with D possibly TRBD2 on 6 matching bases. The length of the CDR3 is 12 residues. Trimming took off 10 bases at V and 0 bases at J, with 10 bases between the two ends. Germline CDR1 is MDHEN and CDR2 is SYDVKM.

The chain has TRBV5-4 and TRBJ1-2, with 8 bases aligning to TRBD1. This CDR3 has 13 amino acids. The junction had 2 bases not matched to a gene; V was cut back by 1 base and J by 6 bases. CDR1 is SGHNT and CDR2 is YYREEE in the germline V gene (reference sequence). The CDR3 DNA is TGTGCCAGCAGCTTGACAGGGGGGAATGGCTACACCTTC. The encoded protein is CASSLTGGNGYTF.

The chain uses TRBV30 and TRBJ1-4; a possible D gene is TRBD1 (5 bases). This CDR3 spans 14 amino acids. CDR1 and CDR2 from the germline V gene are GTSNPN and SVGIG (reference sequence). Trimming left V 5 bases short and J 8 bases short, with 18 bases between. The CDR3 DNA reads as TGTGCCTGGGGGACCCGCCTTGGGAGGGAAAAACTGTTTTTT. It encodes CAWGTRLGREKLFF.

Of note for this clone: Other DNA sequences from this sample encode an identical CDR3 as well. Here the CDR3 reads CSASPDQPQHF. In nucleotides, the CDR3 is TGCAGTGCCTCTCCCGATCAGCCCCAGCATTTT. The chain couples TRBV20-1 to TRBJ1-5; D call uncertain. The CDR3 spans 11 residues. Germline CDR1 and CDR2: DFQATT and SNEGSKA (reference sequence). The V gene lost 6 bases and the J gene lost 5 bases, with 8 bases spanning the gap.

The J gene is TRBJ1-4, the V gene TRBV7-9, with TRBD1 identical over 10 bases. V was pared by 6 bases and J by 0 bases, with 4 bases of the junction left unmatched. The CDR3 is 16 residues long. Germline V gene data show CDR1 as SEHNR and CDR2 as FQNEAQ (reference sequence). The CDR3 protein is CASRRTGGSTNEKLFF. The CDR3 DNA reads TGTGCCAGCAGACGGACAGGGGGTTCAACTAATGAAAAACTGTTTTTT.

This clone was recorded once. The chain is built from TRBV28 and TRBJ1-1; 8 bases align to TRBD1. There are 15 residues in the CDR3. Germline CDR1 and CDR2: MDHEN and SYDVKM. J was trimmed by 0 bases and V by 7 bases; bases with no gene match: 7. CDR3 residues: CASNPGDRMNTEAFF. CDR3 DNA: TGTGCCAGCAACCCAGGGGACAGGATGAACACTGAAGCTTTCTTT.

The V gene is TRBV5-6, the J gene TRBJ2-2; TRBD2 agrees at 9 bases. V was clipped by 5 bases and J by 6 bases; unmatched bases: 11. The CDR3 consists of 16 residues. CDR1 SGHDT and CDR2 YYEEEE come from the germline V gene. The CDR3 coding sequence is TGTGCCAGCAGAGGTCTGGCGGGAGGGGAGCCCGGGGAGCTGTTTTTT. Encoded protein: CASRGLAGGEPGELFF. Using reference TRBV5-6 and TRBJ2-2 for the parts outside the CDR3, the full variable domain is DAGVTQSPTHLIKTRGQQVTLRCSPKSGHDTVSWYQQALGQGPQFIFQYYEEEERQRGNFPDRFSGHQFPNYSSELNVNALLLGDSALYLCASRGLAGGEPGELFFGEGSRLTVL.

This clone showed up just a few times. The rearrangement joins TRBV6-1 to TRBJ1-5; 11 bases are a match to TRBD1. Germline V lookup: CDR1 MNHNS, CDR2 SASEGT. V shed 2 bases, J shed 1 base, and the junction held 10 bases outside the gene matches. CDR3 size: 19 residues. The CDR3 sequence: CASSEWGQGGPLSNQPQHF. DNA for the CDR3: TGTGCCAGCAGTGAATGGGGACAGGGGGGACCCTTGAGCAATCAGCCCCAGCATTTT.

This chain links TRBV4-1 with TRBJ2-2; maybe TRBD1 (5 bases). V lost 0 bases to trimming and J lost 8 bases, with 16 bases between them. Germline V gives CDR1 MGHRA, CDR2 YSYEKL. This CDR3 spans 16 amino acids. The CDR3 loop is CASSQEWQGFLGELFF. CDR3 bases: TGCGCCAGCAGCCAAGAATGGCAGGGCTTTTTAGGGGAGCTGTTTTTT.

The V and J genes are TRBV29-1 and TRBJ1-1, with D perhaps matching TRBD1 (5 bases). The V gene's germline CDR1 is SQVTM and CDR2 ANQGSEA. The CDR3 loop spans 12 amino acids. Trimming left V 7 bases short and J 1 base short, with 10 bases between. The CDR3 DNA follows: TGCAGCGCCGGACACCCGAACACTGAAGCTTTCTTT. Its translation is CSAGHPNTEAFF.

The rearrangement joins TRBV5-1 to TRBJ2-3; tentative D call: TRBD1 (5 bases). Deletions cut 3 bases from V and 1 base from J, with 12 bases between. This CDR3 region has 15 residues. CDR1 and CDR2 (germline): SGHRS, YFSETQ. The CDR3 bases are TGCGCCAGCAGCTATAGGGGTGGAGGCACAGATACGCAGTATTTT. Amino acids: CASSYRGGGTDTQYF.

V usage is TRBV4-1 and J usage is TRBJ1-1, with unresolved D. Per germline, CDR1 MGHRA and CDR2 YSYEKL. Trimming removed 1 base from V and 1 base from J, with 4 bases in between. The CDR3 consists of 13 residues. The CDR3 protein is CASSQGENTEAFF. The CDR3 bases are TGCGCCAGCAGCCAAGGAGAGAACACTGAAGCTTTCTTT.

This clone came up once. The V gene is TRBV30, the J gene TRBJ2-1; 12 bases are a match to TRBD2. The trim removed 3 bases at V and 4 bases at J, leaving 7 bases unmatched. Germline loops: CDR1 GTSNPN, CDR2 SVGIG (reference sequence). The CDR3 sequence is 16 residues long. CDR3 nucleotide sequence: TGTGCCTGGAGCGGAACGACTAGCGGGAGATACAATGAGCAGTTCTTC. Protein sequence: CAWSGTTSGRYNEQFF.

This clone has more than one count but fewer than ten. The chain couples TRBV27 to TRBJ2-7; 9 bases line up with TRBD2. The ends lost 5 bases at V and 9 bases at J; junction bases unmatched: 14. From germline, CDR1 is MNHEY and CDR2 SMNVEV (reference sequence). The CDR3 has 15 residues. CDR3 DNA sequence: TGTGCCAGCAGTCCAGGGACTAGCTCCCAAGTCGGGCAGTACTTC. Translating it yields CASSPGTSSQVGQYF.